These 20 T cell receptor beta chains were sequenced from one sample in a study of OX40 agonist ivuxolimab in advanced cancers. Only in-frame clones appear in the TCRdb table, and some are missing; sequencing was by immunoSEQ multiplex PCR. The sample records roughly 80,000 clones, approximately 80% being singletons. The sample here was CD4+ or CD8+ T cells sorted from blood, taken in a trial of the OX40 agonist ivuxolimab. These TCRs come from an adult with an advanced solid tumor such as melanoma, head and neck, liver or kidney cancer.

The rearrangement uses TRBV6-6 and TRBJ2-1, with TRBD1 matching over 9 bases. CDR1 MNHNY and CDR2 SVGAGI come from the germline V gene (reference sequence). J was trimmed by 4 bases and V by 10 bases; bases with no gene match: 11. The CDR3 runs 15 residues. The CDR3 nucleotides read TGTGCCACACTCGCCGGGACAGGGTTTTACAATGAGCAGTTCTTC. Translated, it gives CATLAGTGFYNEQFF.

The rearrangement joins TRBV6-1 to TRBJ1-1; D is unresolved. Germline CDR1 reads MNHNS; CDR2 reads SASEGT. The CDR3 contains 13 residues. The V end lost 1 base, the J end lost 1 base, and 4 bases lay between the germline ends. The chain's CDR3 is CASSEGPNTEAFF. The CDR3 nucleotides read TGTGCCAGCAGTGAAGGCCCGAACACTGAAGCTTTCTTT.

V and J are TRBV2 and TRBJ1-2; D is ambiguous. V was trimmed by 2 bases and J by 10 bases, leaving 14 bases between them. Germline V gene lookup returns CDR1 SNHLY and CDR2 FYNNEI. This CDR3 is built from 13 residues. Written as DNA, the CDR3 is TGTGCCAGCAGTGAAAATTGGGGAGCCTTCTACACCTTC. It specifies CASSENWGAFYTF.

CDR3 in DNA: TGTGCCAGCAGCTTGAGCCAGGGGTTCACCGGGGAGCTGTTTTTT. It codes for CASSLSQGFTGELFF. This rearrangement joins TRBV5-4 to TRBJ2-2; tentative D call: TRBD1 (6 bases). Trimming removed 1 base at V and 4 bases at J, with 11 bases between. Germline V gene sequence: CDR1 SGHNT, CDR2 YYREEE (reference sequence). The CDR3 consists of 15 residues.

V and J are TRBV10-3 and TRBJ1-2; D call uncertain. Trimming shortened V by 3 bases and J by 7 bases, and 6 bases separated the two germline ends. CDR1 is ENHRY, CDR2 SYGVKD, per germline. The CDR3 contains 11 residues. CDR3 protein: CAISDIGGYTF. The DNA of the CDR3 is TGTGCCATCAGTGATATTGGTGGCTACACCTTC.

The CDR3 is CSAWESNQPQHF. In DNA form, the CDR3 reads TGCAGCGCCTGGGAGAGCAATCAGCCCCAGCATTTT. This sequence joins TRBV29-1 and TRBJ1-5; D unresolved. The V gene lost 7 bases and the J gene lost 1 base, with 8 bases spanning the gap. CDR1 is SQVTM and CDR2 is ANQGSEA in the germline V gene. The CDR3 is made up of 12 amino acids.

This sequence joins TRBV5-1 and TRBJ2-2; a possible D gene is TRBD2 (6 bases). The CDR3 is 15 residues long. V lost 2 bases and J 6 bases, leaving 14 bases between the germline ends. The germline CDR1 and CDR2 sequences are SGHRS and YFSETQ. CDR3 region: CASSFGERRAGELFF. For the CDR3, the DNA is TGCGCCAGCAGCTTTGGCGAAAGGAGGGCCGGGGAGCTGTTTTTT.

The chain recombines TRBV6-1 with TRBJ1-4; 7 bases fit TRBD1. The trim removed 5 bases at V and 10 bases at J, leaving 10 bases unmatched. The CDR3 is made up of 14 amino acids. Germline V lookup: CDR1 MNHNS, CDR2 SASEGT. The CDR3: CASSPTGSEGKLFF. The CDR3 bases are TGTGCCAGCAGTCCGACAGGGTCTGAGGGAAAACTGTTTTTT.

J is TRBJ2-7 and V is TRBV6-5; 7 nucleotides line up with TRBD1. The J segment lost 7 bases and the V segment lost 8 bases, leaving 11 bases of the junction unmatched. CDR3 size: 13 residues. Germline assignment: CDR1 MNHEY and CDR2 SVGAGI. CDR3 sequence reads: CASLRTGSGEQYF. The DNA for the CDR3 is TGTGCCAGCTTGAGGACAGGCTCGGGGGAGCAGTACTTC.

V usage is TRBV2 and J usage is TRBJ2-3; no clear D gene. The V gene lost 3 bases and the J gene lost 2 bases, with 12 bases spanning the gap. This CDR3 is built from 15 residues. The germline gives CDR1 SNHLY, CDR2 FYNNEI. CDR3 region: CASSEQTANTDTQYF. CDR3 nucleotides: TGTGCCAGCAGTGAGCAGACTGCTAACACAGATACGCAGTATTTT.

The CDR3 loop reads CASIPIILAGATDTQYF. In DNA form, the CDR3 reads TGTGCCAGCATTCCTATCATCCTAGCGGGAGCGACAGATACGCAGTATTTT. This rearrangement joins TRBV2 to TRBJ2-3, with 10 nucleotides matching TRBD2. Unmatched junction bases numbered 13, after V lost 7 bases and J lost 3 bases. The CDR3 runs to 17 residues. CDR1 is SNHLY and CDR2 is FYNNEI in the germline V gene.

V and J are TRBV11-2 and TRBJ1-1; D gene unclear. Trimming stripped 0 bases from V and 0 bases from J, with 5 bases between. The CDR3 covers 14 residues. Germline CDR1 and CDR2: SGHAT and FQNNGV. CDR3 protein: CASSLERLNTEAFF. DNA of the CDR3: TGTGCCAGCAGCTTAGAAAGATTGAACACTGAAGCTTTCTTT.

The CDR3: CASSLTASSYNEQFF. The CDR3 DNA sequence: TGTGCCAGCAGCTTAACGGCCAGCTCCTACAATGAGCAGTTCTTC. This chain joins TRBV7-3 and TRBJ2-1, with D unresolved. CDR3 size: 15 residues. V was clipped by 0 bases and J by 0 bases, with 6 bases between them. Per the germline V gene, CDR1 is SGHTA and CDR2 is FQGTGA. Full variable domain (missing parts from reference TRBV7-3 and TRBJ2-1): GAGVSQTPSNKVTEKGKYVELRCDPISGHTALYWYRQSLGQGPEFLIYFQGTGAADDSGLPNDRFFAVRPEGSVSTLKIQRTERGDSAVYLCASSLTASSYNEQFFGPGTRLTVL.

V and J are TRBV29-1 and TRBJ2-1; 10 bases align to TRBD2. Germline V CDR1 and CDR2: SQVTM, ANQGSEA. V was pared by 4 bases and J by 4 bases, with 1 base of the junction left unmatched. The CDR3 has 13 amino acids. CDR3 sequence: CSVGGLAYNEQFF. For the CDR3, the DNA is TGCAGCGTTGGGGGACTAGCGTACAATGAGCAGTTCTTC.

This chain connects TRBV5-5 to TRBJ2-3; possible D gene TRBD2, 7 bases. V lost 3 bases and J lost 5, with 10 bases in between. CDR3 length: 13 amino acids. Germline assignment: CDR1 SGHKS and CDR2 YYEKEE (reference sequence). The CDR3 DNA is TGTGCCAGCAGCTACAGGGAGGGAGATACGCAGTATTTT. It codes for CASSYREGDTQYF. The complete variable domain, with remaining parts taken from reference TRBV5-5 and TRBJ2-3, reads DAGVTQSPTHLIKTRGQQVTLRCSPISGHKSVSWYQQVLGQGPQFIFQYYEKEERGRGNFPDRFSARQFPNYSSELNVNALLLGDSALYLCASSYREGDTQYFGPGTRLTVL.

This CDR3 reads CASSYGQGTGELFF. CDR3 coding DNA: TGCGCCAGCAGCTACGGACAGGGAACCGGGGAGCTGTTTTTT. The J gene is TRBJ2-2, the V gene TRBV5-1, with 8 nucleotides matching TRBD1. From germline, CDR1 is SGHRS and CDR2 YFSETQ. The length of the CDR3 is 14 residues. The V segment lost 3 bases and the J segment 5 bases; nucleotides outside the gene matches: 3.

J is TRBJ2-7 and V is TRBV29-1; either TRBD1 or TRBD2 may fit D (6 bases each). Trimming left V 3 bases short and J 7 bases short, with 10 bases between. Per germline, CDR1 SQVTM and CDR2 ANQGSEA. The CDR3 covers 11 residues. The CDR3 nucleotides read TGCAGCGTTGATAGAGGGGGGGAGCAGTACTTC. Amino acids: CSVDRGGEQYF.

This clone was detected once. CDR3 sequence reads: CAWSSGREEDEQYF. The CDR3, as DNA: TGTGCCTGGAGTTCCGGGCGGGAGGAGGACGAGCAGTACTTC. The chain joins TRBV30 to TRBJ2-7; the match to TRBD2 covers 8 bases. Germline CDR1 is GTSNPN and CDR2 is SVGIG (reference sequence). V gave up 2 bases and J gave up 5 bases; unmatched junction bases: 8. This CDR3 has 14 amino acids.

V usage is TRBV7-2 and J usage is TRBJ1-2; tentative D call: TRBD1 (5 bases). Per the germline V gene, CDR1 is SGHTA and CDR2 is FQGNSA. The CDR3 totals 13 residues. The germline V and J ends were trimmed by 3 bases and 8 bases, with 13 bases remaining between them. CDR3 sequence: CASSFDSIRGYTF. CDR3 coding DNA: TGTGCCAGCAGCTTTGACAGTATCCGCGGCTACACCTTC.

The chain employs TRBV7-9 and TRBJ1-2; D not resolved. This CDR3 is 14 amino acids long. Trimming pared 1 base from V and 4 bases from J, leaving 10 bases between. In germline, CDR1 is SEHNR, CDR2 FQNEAQ (reference sequence). For the CDR3, the DNA is TGTGCCAGCAGCTTAGACGGCACCAGCTATGGCTACACCTTC. It specifies CASSLDGTSYGYTF.